These 20 T cell receptor beta chains came from one sample sequenced in a study of T-cell memory formation after mild COVID-19. TCRdb re-called the 5' RACE reads through MiXCR, storing one row per CDR3 protein. The sample contains roughly 250,000 distinct CDR3 sequences, roughly 15% of which appear only once. Sequencing was performed on PBMCs or a T cell subset sorted from them (not recorded which). These receptors all stem from a man aged 18 to 35 who had mild COVID-19 (a few samples of this study predate the infection). Cell type and time point are not known.

This chain connects TRBV6-1 to TRBJ2-5; D is ambiguous. Trimming took off 2 bases at V and 4 bases at J, with 11 bases between the two ends. Germline assignment: CDR1 MNHNS and CDR2 SASEGT. This CDR3 spans 14 amino acids. The CDR3 sequence: CASSELPPRETQYF. CDR3 nucleotides: TGTGCCAGCAGTGAACTCCCGCCGAGAGAGACCCAGTACTTC.

This clonotype was picked up a small number of times. The J gene is TRBJ1-1, the V gene TRBV7-2; the D gene is possibly TRBD1 (6 bases). The CDR3 extends over 14 amino acids. Germline values: CDR1 SGHTA, CDR2 FQGNSA. V lost 6 bases and J lost 4, with 15 bases in between. The CDR3 is CASRIRGQSTEAFF. In DNA form, the CDR3 reads TGTGCCAGCAGGATTCGGGGGCAGAGCACTGAAGCTTTCTTT.

This clonotype has more than one count but fewer than ten. This chain links TRBV7-8 with TRBJ2-1, with 9 bases identical to TRBD2. V trimming: 0 bases; J trimming: 10 bases; junction bases outside the gene matches: 7. There are 15 residues in the CDR3. Germline CDR1 reads SGHVS; CDR2 reads FQNEAQ. The CDR3, as DNA: TGTGCCAGCAGCTTAGCGCGGACGAGCGGGGGGGAGCAGTTCTTC. It specifies CASSLARTSGGEQFF.

This clonotype was detected only a few times. The chain couples TRBV7-9 to TRBJ1-5; D is ambiguous. Germline lookup yields CDR1 SEHNR and CDR2 FQNEAQ (reference sequence). V was shortened by 6 bases and J by 1 base, with 13 bases between the two germline ends. The CDR3 is 15 residues long. As DNA, the CDR3 is TGTGCCAGCAGTCGTGACTCCGGGAGCAATCAGCCCCAGCATTTT. Its protein product is CASSRDSGSNQPQHF.

A few counts support this clonotype. The gene calls are TRBV30 and TRBJ2-7; 7 bases map to TRBD2. CDR1 is GTSNPN, CDR2 SVGIG, per germline (reference sequence). With V trimmed by 7 bases and J by 7 bases, 19 bases remained unmatched. The CDR3 length is 15 residues. The CDR3 DNA reads TGTGCCTCGGCCGAGGGGAGGGGCCCCTTGGGTGAGCAGTACTTC. Translated, it gives CASAEGRGPLGEQYF.

The chain links TRBV20-1 to TRBJ2-1, with TRBD2 identical over 8 bases. The germline CDR1 and CDR2 sequences are DFQATT and SNEGSKA (reference sequence). The CDR3 covers 14 residues. V was clipped by 5 bases and J by 0 bases; unmatched bases: 3. The CDR3 spells CSAALAGSYNEQFF. The CDR3 DNA reads TGCAGTGCTGCTCTAGCGGGCTCCTACAATGAGCAGTTCTTC.

J is TRBJ2-5 and V is TRBV18; possible D gene TRBD2, 6 bases. Trimming left V 2 bases short and J 9 bases short, with 10 bases between. The germline CDR1 and CDR2 sequences are KGHSH and LQKENI. CDR3 length: 12 residues. Here the CDR3 DNA reads TGTGCCAGCTCACCAGGGGAGGAGGCCCAGTACTTC. Residues: CASSPGEEAQYF.

The chain recombines TRBV6-6 with TRBJ2-2, with 8 bases that match TRBD2. Germline-derived CDR1 and CDR2 are MNHNY and SVGAGI (reference sequence). V gave up 10 bases and J gave up 0 bases; unmatched junction bases: 4. CDR3 length: 14 residues. CDR3 DNA: TGTGCCATCAGCGGGGGTCCGAACACCGGGGAGCTGTTTTTT. It specifies CAISGGPNTGELFF.

In its sample, this clonotype was seen a few times. The chain employs TRBV5-1 and TRBJ2-1; D gene unclear. V lost 6 bases and J 0 bases, leaving 13 bases between the germline ends. Germline lookup yields CDR1 SGHRS and CDR2 YFSETQ. CDR3 length equals 15 residues. CDR3 nucleotides: TGCGCCAGCATACTTGGTACCGGCTCCTACAATGAGCAGTTCTTC. Encoded protein: CASILGTGSYNEQFF. Filled out from reference TRBV5-1 and TRBJ2-1, the complete variable domain reads KAGVTQTPRYLIKTRGQQVTLSCSPISGHRSVSWYQQTPGQGLQFLFEYFSETQRNKGNFPGRFSGRQFSNSRSEMNVSTLELGDSALYLCASILGTGSYNEQFFGPGTRLTVL.

This clonotype was seen at least ten times. A read error may produce the germline difference seen at one junction end. The chain carries TRBV7-9 and TRBJ1-5; D remains ambiguous. The CDR3 loop spans 13 amino acids. The V gene's germline CDR1 is SEHNR and CDR2 FQNEAQ (reference sequence). The CDR3 sequence: CASSLARNQPQHF. CDR3 sequence (DNA): TGTGCTAGCAGCTTAGCCAGGAATCAGCCCCAGCATTTT.

The chain employs TRBV5-4 and TRBJ2-3, with D hard to call. This CDR3 is 13 amino acids long. The germline V gene has CDR1 SGHNT and CDR2 YYREEE (reference sequence). V gave up 4 bases and J gave up 4 bases, with 10 bases separating them. CDR3 coding DNA: TGTGCCAGCAGCCGGGCCCCTCCAGATACGCAGTATTTT. Amino acid sequence: CASSRAPPDTQYF.

This clonotype was seen more than once but under ten times. The genes are TRBV6-4 and TRBJ2-3; D is ambiguous. The CDR3 loop spans 13 amino acids. The V end was cut by 3 bases, the J end by 2 bases, with 6 bases between. Germline loops: CDR1 MRHNA, CDR2 SNTAGT. The CDR3, as DNA: TGTGCCAGCAGTGATCAGCACACAGATACGCAGTATTTT. Translating gives CASSDQHTDTQYF.

This clonotype was counted between two and nine times. The genes are TRBV7-2 and TRBJ2-1; D may be TRBD1 or TRBD2 (7 bases each). Germline V CDR1 and CDR2: SGHTA, FQGNSA. This CDR3 comprises 14 residues. Trimming took 3 bases from V and 10 from J, leaving 16 bases between them. The chain's CDR3 is CASSLAYRGGEQFF. Here the CDR3 DNA reads TGTGCCAGCAGCTTGGCGTACAGGGGAGGGGAGCAGTTCTTC.

The chain has TRBV7-3 and TRBJ2-1; TRBD1 matches 8 bases. CDR1 and CDR2 from the germline V gene are SGHTA and FQGTGA. The CDR3 loop spans 17 amino acids. Trimming removed 5 bases from V and 0 bases from J; junction bases left unmatched: 9. The CDR3 loop is CASSPSRGQSSYNEQFF. For the CDR3, the DNA is TGTGCCAGCAGCCCTTCCAGGGGGCAGAGCTCCTACAATGAGCAGTTCTTC.

This clonotype occurred a few times. The chain carries TRBV12-3 or TRBV12-4 and TRBJ1-1; possible D gene TRBD1, 5 bases. The CDR3 loop spans 12 amino acids. V lost 8 bases and J 10 bases, leaving 17 bases between the germline ends. The CDR3 reads CASSERRTLAFF. For the CDR3, the DNA is TGTGCCAGCTCAGAGCGGAGGACACTAGCTTTCTTT.

This clonotype was counted between two and nine times. This chain links TRBV18 with TRBJ1-1, with D unresolved. Germline V lookup: CDR1 KGHSH, CDR2 LQKENI. CDR3 length: 14 amino acids. V lost 3 bases, J lost 1 base, and 9 bases lay in between. CDR3 protein: CASSPFQANTEAFF. The CDR3 region has the DNA TGTGCCAGCTCACCTTTCCAGGCGAACACTGAAGCTTTCTTT.

The J gene is TRBJ1-5, the V gene TRBV20-1; D possibly corresponds to TRBD1 (5 bases). Germline CDR1 is DFQATT and CDR2 is SNEGSKA (reference sequence). V lost 5 bases to trimming and J lost 9 bases, with 20 bases between them. The CDR3 is 14 residues long. CDR3 bases: TGCAGTGCTGAGGGACGGGGGTTCGGGGGGCCCCAGCATTTT. It codes for CSAEGRGFGGPQHF.

The chain links TRBV12-3 or TRBV12-4 to TRBJ2-7; D is unresolved. There are 17 residues in the CDR3. V lost 3 bases and J lost 0, with 18 bases in between. The CDR3 region has the DNA TGTGCCAGCAGTTTGGCCACTTTGTGGGGATCCTCCTACGAGCAGTACTTC. Its protein product is CASSLATLWGSSYEQYF.

The CDR3 region has the DNA TGTGCCAGCAGTTTATCGGTAGCGGGGGACCAAGAGACCCAGTACTTC. Protein sequence: CASSLSVAGDQETQYF. The chain links TRBV27 to TRBJ2-5; 9 nucleotides agree with TRBD2. Trimming cost V 0 bases and J 0 bases; bases outside gene matches: 2. CDR3 length: 16 residues. Germline V lookup: CDR1 MNHEY, CDR2 SMNVEV (reference sequence).

This clonotype has more than one count but fewer than ten. V usage is TRBV4-1 and J usage is TRBJ2-1, with 10 bases that match TRBD1. Germline values: CDR1 MGHRA, CDR2 YSYEKL. With 3 bases clipped from V and 6 bases from J, the junction kept 11 bases outside the gene matches. CDR3 size: 17 residues. The CDR3 coding sequence is TGCGCCAGCAGCCAGACAGGGGGCGGGCCCAAGACCAATGAGCAGTTCTTC. This encodes CASSQTGGGPKTNEQFF.